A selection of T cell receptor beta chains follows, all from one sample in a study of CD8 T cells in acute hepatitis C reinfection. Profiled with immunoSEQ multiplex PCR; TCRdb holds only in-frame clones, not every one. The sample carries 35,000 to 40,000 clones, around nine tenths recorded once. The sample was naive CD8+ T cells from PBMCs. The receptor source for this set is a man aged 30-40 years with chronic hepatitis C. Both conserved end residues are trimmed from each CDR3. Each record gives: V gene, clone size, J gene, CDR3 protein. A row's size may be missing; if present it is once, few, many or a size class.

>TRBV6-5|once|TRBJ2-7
ASIPTSGESYEQY
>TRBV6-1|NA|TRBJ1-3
ASSGVTDNRIY
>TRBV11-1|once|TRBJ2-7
ASSLTSSSNSMYEQY
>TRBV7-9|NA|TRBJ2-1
ASGDEQF
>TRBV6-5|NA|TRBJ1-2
ASSYAGDGYGYT
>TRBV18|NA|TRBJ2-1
ASSPATGVDEQF
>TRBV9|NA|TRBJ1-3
ASSRSGAGGNTIY
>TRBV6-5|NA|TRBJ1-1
ASSYSGQGATEAF
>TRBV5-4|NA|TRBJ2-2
ASSPQYTGELF
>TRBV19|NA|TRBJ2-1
ASTGASGNEQF
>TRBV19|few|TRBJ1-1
ASSIFPGTEAF
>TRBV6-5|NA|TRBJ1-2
ASWIQGRGYT
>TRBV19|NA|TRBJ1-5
ASNDPYQPQH
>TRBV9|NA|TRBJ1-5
ASSVGGGLNQPQH
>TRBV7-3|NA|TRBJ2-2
ASSPSPGQGAIGELF
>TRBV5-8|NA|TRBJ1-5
ASSLIGDQPQH
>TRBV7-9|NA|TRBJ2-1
ASSLGAGVNEQF
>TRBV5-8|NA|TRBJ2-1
ASSLGQGADNEQF
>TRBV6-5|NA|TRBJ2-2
ASSYGGETGELF
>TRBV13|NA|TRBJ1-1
ASSPAGTGGIEAF
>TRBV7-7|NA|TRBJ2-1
ASSFRLAGENEQF
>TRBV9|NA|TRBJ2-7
ASSTGMGSYEQY
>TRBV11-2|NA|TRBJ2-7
ASRPPPGEGNEQY
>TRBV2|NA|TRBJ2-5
ASSERGGWETQY
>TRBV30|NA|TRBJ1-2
AWRDSYGYT
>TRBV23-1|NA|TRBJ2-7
ASTQGTPGSYEQY
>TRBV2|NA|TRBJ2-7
ASSEYTPYEQY
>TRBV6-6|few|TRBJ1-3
ASSYSRLDTIY
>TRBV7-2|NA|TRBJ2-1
ASSLDSSGLVLDEQF
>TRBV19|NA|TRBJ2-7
ASREQDGAYEQY
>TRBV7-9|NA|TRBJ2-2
ASSLRTSGGSTGELF
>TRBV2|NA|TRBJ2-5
ASSLTSGTEQETQY